This T cell receptor (beta chain) was captured in a study of blood T cell repertoires in COVID-19. Germline CDR1 reads MNHEY; CDR2 reads SVGAGI. V gave up 2 bases and J gave up 4 bases, with 12 bases separating them. The CDR3 length is 15 residues. This table comes from immunoSEQ multiplex PCR, and its TCRdb copy is limited to in-frame clones, with some not included. The sample consists of over 250,000 clones, approximately 88% of them appearing once. The chain recombines TRBV6-5 with TRBJ1-3; D is undetermined. The sequenced sample was peripheral blood. This clonotype was obtained from a woman in her sixties or seventies with COVID-19, enrolled during active disease. CDR3: CASSYDQVAGNTIYF. CDR3 DNA sequence: TGTGCCAGCAGTTACGATCAGGTTGCCGGAAACACCATATATTTT.